The TCR beta chain described here comes from a study of blood T cells in healthy people across ages. On the study more broadly: About one barcoded beta molecule per two T cells came from capture by template switching.

This clonotype has just a few counts. The antigen is unknown. CDR3 length: 13 residues. Between the trimmed V and J ends, which lost 10 bases and 2 bases, there was a span of 15 bases. The germline V gene has CDR1 MNHEY and CDR2 SVGEGT. Study results and caveats: PBMC samples, being unsorted, prevented any conclusive comparison of naive and antigen-experienced cells.

Through a sample-barcoded 5' primer and a J-beta primer mix, a second PCR was run for roughly 6 to 12 cycles. Every cDNA was tagged by a template-switch adaptor with 12 random nucleotides. Every sample produced at least 2.5 million CDR3-containing paired-end reads. TCRdb fed the 5' RACE reads into MiXCR, producing one record per CDR3 protein. The repertoire includes 1,500,000 or so distinct CDR3 sequences, 35% to 45% of them detected once, and about 4.1% sits in the top ten. The sequence derives from a woman between 18 and 29 years old in good health. Sequenced input: blood. The V and J genes are TRBV6-2 or TRBV6-3 and TRBJ2-7; the D call may be TRBD1 or TRBD2 (5 bases each). CDR3 DNA: TGTGCCACCAAAGTCACGGGACCCTACGAGCAGTACTTC. The encoded protein is CATKVTGPYEQYF.